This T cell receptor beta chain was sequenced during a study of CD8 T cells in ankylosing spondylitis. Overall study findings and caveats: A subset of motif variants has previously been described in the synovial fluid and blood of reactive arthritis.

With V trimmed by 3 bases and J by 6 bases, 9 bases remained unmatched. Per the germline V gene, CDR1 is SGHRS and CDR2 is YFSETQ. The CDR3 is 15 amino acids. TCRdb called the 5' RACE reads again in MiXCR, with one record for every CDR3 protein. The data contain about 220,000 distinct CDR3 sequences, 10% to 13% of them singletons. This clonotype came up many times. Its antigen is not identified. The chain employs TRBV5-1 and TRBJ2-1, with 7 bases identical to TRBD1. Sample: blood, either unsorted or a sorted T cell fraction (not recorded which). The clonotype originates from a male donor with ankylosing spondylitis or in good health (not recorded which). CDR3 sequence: CASSSGQDPRNEQFF. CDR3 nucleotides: TGCGCCAGCAGCTCCGGACAGGATCCCCGCAATGAGCAGTTCTTC.